These 28 T cell receptor beta chains originate from one sample sequenced in a study of tumor-infiltrating lymphocytes in primary liver carcinoma (TCRdb year 2017). RNA from unsorted whole blood was extracted with TRIzol reagent, and germline DNA was obtained with the DNeasy Blood & Tissue kit. The sequencer was an Illumina HiSeq 2500. Using a constant-region primer and ProtoScript II reverse transcriptase, TCRbeta-specific cDNA was reverse-transcribed from 500 ng total RNA. The TCRbeta libraries were prepared through three rounds of nested multiplex PCR following a slightly modified ARM-PCR procedure. Multiplex TRBV1-TRBV30 forward primers and a Cbeta reverse primer were used in the first two PCR rounds, each of which was run for 10 cycles. TCRdb reworked the public reads: Q25 trimming with fastp, MiXCR clone assembly, productive beta chains retained. Rows matching on CDR3 protein sequence are summarized as one entry with the most common DNA and genes. The sample table records 320,000 or so distinct CDR3 sequences; around three fifths of these occur just once. The ten largest clones add up to about 8.4% of the sample.

The sample was peripheral blood. The source of these receptors is a man in his forties with primary liver carcinoma and hepatitis B virus infection.

This clonotype showed up just a few times. This chain joins TRBV11-2 and TRBJ2-2; perhaps TRBD1 as D (7 bases). CDR1 is SGHAT and CDR2 is FQNNGV in the germline V gene. The V gene lost 5 bases and the J gene lost 1 base, with 11 bases spanning the gap. The CDR3 is made up of 15 amino acids. The CDR3 nucleotides read TGTGCCAGCAGCGGCGGGACAGTGAACACCGGGGAGCTGTTTTTT. This translates into CASSGGTVNTGELFF.

Relative to its sample, this clonotype is medium-sized. This chain uses TRBV12-3 or TRBV12-4 with TRBJ1-5, with a weak D call TRBD1 (6 bases). V was trimmed by 7 bases and J by 7 bases, leaving 20 bases between them. The CDR3 loop spans 15 amino acids. CDR3 DNA sequence: TGTGCCAGCATGCGGGGACCGTACAGGGAACAGCCCCAGCATTTT. Residues: CASMRGPYREQPQHF.

The chain combines TRBV2 with TRBJ2-3, with 7 positions matching TRBD2. In germline, CDR1 is SNHLY, CDR2 FYNNEI. Trimming removed 0 bases from V and 3 bases from J; junction bases left unmatched: 12. The CDR3 sequence is 18 residues long. This chain's CDR3 is CASSEARLAAIKTDTQYF. As DNA, the CDR3 is TGTGCCAGCAGTGAAGCGCGTCTAGCGGCCATCAAAACAGATACGCAGTATTTT.

As regards this clonotype: A read error is possible here, since a much larger clone lies one base away. Because it lacks the conserved phenylalanine or tryptophan at the end, this CDR3 is likely a read error. The rearrangement uses TRBV12-3 or TRBV12-4 and TRBJ2-3, with 8 bases lining up with TRBD2. There are 15 residues in the CDR3. With 6 bases clipped from V and 4 bases from J, the junction kept 9 bases outside the gene matches. The DNA of the CDR3 is TGTGCCAGCAGGCTACTAGCGGTAGGGGCAGATACGCAGTATTAT. It codes for CASRLLAVGADTQYY.

V and J are TRBV2 and TRBJ2-5; D remains ambiguous. V was trimmed by 2 bases and J by 4 bases, leaving 5 bases between them. Looked up from germline, CDR1 is SNHLY and CDR2 is FYNNEI. CDR3 length: 12 residues. The DNA of the CDR3 is TGTGCCAGCAGTGAAAACAGAGAGACCCAGTACTTC. It translates to CASSENRETQYF.

Concerning this clonotype: A much larger clone lies a single base off, so this may be a read error. The CDR3 reads CTSSKPSSYEQYF. The DNA of the CDR3 is TGTACCAGCAGCAAGCCCTCCTCCTACGAGCAGTACTTC. The chain recombines TRBV6-5 with TRBJ2-7; D gene uncertain. CDR1 is MNHEY and CDR2 is SVGAGI in the germline V gene. CDR3 length: 13 amino acids.

A single count supports this clonotype. CDR3 in amino acids: CASSLTGSVSYEQYF. CDR3 nucleotides: TGTGCCAGCAGTCTCACGGGAAGTGTCTCCTACGAGCAGTACTTC. This chain uses TRBV5-8 with TRBJ2-7; tentative D call: TRBD2 (5 bases). Trimming removed 5 bases at V and 0 bases at J, with 15 bases between. This CDR3 is built from 15 residues. Germline CDR1 and CDR2: SGHTS and YDEGEE.

This chain joins TRBV28 and TRBJ2-4, with D tentatively TRBD1 or TRBD2 (5 bases each). The CDR3 runs to 13 residues. Trimming removed 2 bases at V and 8 bases at J, with 10 bases between. CDR1 is MDHEN and CDR2 is SYDVKM in the germline V gene. CDR3 sequence: CASSLGGRDIQYF. DNA for the CDR3: TGTGCCAGCAGTTTAGGGGGAAGAGACATTCAGTACTTC. Complete variable domain (other parts from reference TRBV28 and TRBJ2-4): DVKVTQSSRYLVKRTGEKVFLECVQDMDHENMFWYRQDPGLGLRLIYFSYDVKMKEKGDIPEGYSVSREKKERFSLILESASTNQTSMYLCASSLGGRDIQYFGAGTRLSVL.

This clonotype was recorded many times. J is TRBJ2-7 and V is TRBV6-1; the D gene is possibly TRBD1 (5 bases). V was shortened by 3 bases and J by 0 bases, with 15 bases between the two germline ends. Germline lookup yields CDR1 MNHNS and CDR2 SASEGT. This CDR3 has 16 amino acids. CDR3 nucleotide sequence: TGTGCCAGCAGTGATATTCGGCAGGGAACCTCCTACGAGCAGTACTTC. Its protein product is CASSDIRQGTSYEQYF.

Comment on this clonotype: Because it lacks the conserved phenylalanine or tryptophan at the end, this CDR3 is likely a read error. The chain couples TRBV9 to TRBJ1-1; 8 nucleotides align to TRBD1. CDR1 is SGDLS and CDR2 is YYNGEE in the germline V gene. The CDR3 spans 14 residues. J lost 5 bases, V lost 2 bases, and 5 bases had no gene match. The CDR3 spells CASSVQGAATEAFI. The CDR3 nucleotides are TGTGCCAGCAGCGTCCAGGGGGCGGCTACTGAAGCTTTCATT.

The chain links TRBV12-3 or TRBV12-4 to TRBJ2-3, with no clear D. Trimming removed 3 bases at V and 2 bases at J, with 6 bases between. The CDR3 loop spans 13 amino acids. In nucleotides, the CDR3 is TGTGCCAGCAGTTTTACGGCCACAGATACGCAGTATTTT. As protein: CASSFTATDTQYF.

This clonotype was observed a few times. The junction and the germline gene differ at one end; a read error may be behind it. The chain has TRBV6-5 and TRBJ1-1; the D is unclear. Germline CDR1 is MNHEY and CDR2 is SVGAGI. The CDR3 length is 13 residues. CDR3 in DNA: TGTACCAGCAGTTACTCCGAGAACACTGAAGCTTTCTTT. It translates to CTSSYSENTEAFF.

This clonotype has at least ten counts. The V gene is TRBV29-1, the J gene TRBJ2-6; no reliable D call. The ends were cut back, 5 bases at V and 2 bases at J, with 4 bases in the middle. There are 12 residues in the CDR3. The V gene's germline CDR1 is SQVTM and CDR2 ANQGSEA. The CDR3 spells CSVPAGANVLTF. DNA of the CDR3: TGCAGCGTTCCGGCTGGGGCCAACGTCCTGACTTTC. The entire variable domain, with the rest obtained from reference TRBV29-1 and TRBJ2-6, is as follows: SAVISQKPSRDICQRGTSLTIQCQVDSQVTMMFWYRQQPGQSLTLIATANQGSEATYESGFVIDKFPISRPNLTFSTLTVSNMSPEDSSIYLCSVPAGANVLTFGAGSRLTVL.

A word on this clonotype: This clone may be a read error of a much larger clone one base away. The chain uses TRBV12-3 or TRBV12-4 and TRBJ2-7; 8 bases are shared with TRBD2. There are 14 residues in the CDR3. V dropped 2 bases and J dropped 5; count of bases not matched to a gene: 5. The chain's CDR3 is CASSLSSGSHEQYF. The CDR3 nucleotides read TGTGCCAGCAGTTTAAGCAGCGGGAGTCACGAGCAGTACTTC.

The chain is built from TRBV5-4 and TRBJ2-1; D is ambiguous. The CDR3 has 12 residues. Germline CDR1 and CDR2: SGHNT and YYREEE (reference sequence). Trimming stripped 4 bases from V and 14 bases from J, with 16 bases between. The CDR3: CASSPNSDGKFF. For the CDR3, the DNA is TGTGCCAGCAGCCCTAACTCGGATGGGAAGTTCTTC.

V and J are TRBV29-1 and TRBJ2-5; D remains unclear. The ends were cut back, 4 bases at V and 6 bases at J, with 6 bases in the middle. There are 10 residues in the CDR3. From germline, CDR1 is SQVTM and CDR2 ANQGSEA. The chain's CDR3 is CSVGDKTQYF. DNA of the CDR3: TGCAGCGTTGGTGACAAGACCCAGTACTTC.

To note about this clonotype: At one end, the junction sequence differs from germline, possibly due to a read error. This chain joins TRBV4-2 and TRBJ2-2; TRBD1 matches 12 bases. Germline assignment: CDR1 LGHNA and CDR2 YNFKEQ. This CDR3 region has 16 residues. CDR3 DNA: TGCGCCAGCAGCCGGGGACAGGGGGCTCGGACCAGGGAGCTGTTTTTT. The encoded protein is CASSRGQGARTRELFF.

This clonotype was observed many times. The chain couples TRBV29-1 to TRBJ2-3, with unresolved D. V was shortened by 4 bases and J by 3 bases, with 5 bases between the two germline ends. This CDR3 comprises 11 residues. Germline V gene lookup returns CDR1 SQVTM and CDR2 ANQGSEA. In DNA form, the CDR3 reads TGCAGCGTTGTGGAGACAGATACGCAGTATTTT. Its translation is CSVVETDTQYF.

As regards this clonotype: The junction shows a germline mismatch at one end, possibly a read error. The chain has TRBV6-2 or TRBV6-3 and TRBJ2-5; 7 bases line up with TRBD2. Germline CDR1 and CDR2: MNHEY and SVGEGT. CDR3 length: 18 residues. The CDR3 here is CVSSPWTSGRGHGETQYF. DNA for the CDR3: TGTGTCAGCAGTCCATGGACTAGTGGGAGAGGCCACGGGGAGACCCAGTACTTC.

As to this clonotype: With a much larger clone just one base away, this may be a read error. The CDR3 region is CASSQEATYTYTQYF. The CDR3, as DNA: TGTGCCAGCAGCCAGGAGGCTACTTACACATATACGCAGTATTTT. V usage is TRBV4-2 and J usage is TRBJ2-3, with a possible D match to TRBD2 (5 bases). This CDR3 spans 15 amino acids. Germline V gene data show CDR1 as LGHNA and CDR2 as YNFKEQ.

For this clonotype: The CDR3 ends on some other residue instead of the conserved phenylalanine or tryptophan, so this is likely a read error. The chain employs TRBV28 and TRBJ2-4; perhaps TRBD1 as D (5 bases). Trimming removed 2 bases at V and 0 bases at J, with 8 bases between. The germline CDR1 and CDR2 sequences are MDHEN and SYDVKM. The CDR3 contains 15 residues. The CDR3 sequence: CASSLPDIAKNIQYL. In DNA form, the CDR3 reads TGTGCCAGCAGTTTACCGGACATAGCCAAAAACATTCAGTACCTC.

This clonotype was seen a few times. The V gene is TRBV20-1, the J gene TRBJ2-5, with D maybe TRBD2 (6 bases). Germline V gives CDR1 DFQATT, CDR2 SNEGSKA (reference sequence). The CDR3 runs 14 residues. V was shortened by 1 base and J by 5 bases, with 14 bases between the two germline ends. The CDR3 spells CSARGTTDRETQYF. The CDR3 DNA follows: TGCAGTGCTAGAGGGACTACCGATCGCGAGACCCAGTACTTC.

This clonotype was counted a few times. V gene TRBV29-1 combines with J gene TRBJ2-1; D call uncertain. This CDR3 has 10 residues. The germline V gene has CDR1 SQVTM and CDR2 ANQGSEA. Trimming cost V 4 bases and J 5 bases, with 3 bases left between them. The CDR3 DNA follows: TGCAGCGTTGGGAACAATGAGCAGTTCTTC. It specifies CSVGNNEQFF.

Details on this clonotype: As the CDR3 is not closed by the conserved phenylalanine or tryptophan, this likely results from a read error. The chain has TRBV6-5 and TRBJ1-1; D ambiguous. The V end lost 7 bases, the J end lost 1 base, and 13 bases lay between the germline ends. Germline lookup yields CDR1 MNHEY and CDR2 SVGAGI. The CDR3 has 14 amino acids. The CDR3 nucleotides read TGTGCCAGCACCCAGGACGGGAGGAACACTGAAGCTTTCTGT. Translation gives CASTQDGRNTEAFC.

Details on this clonotype: One junction end disagrees with the germline gene, perhaps due to a read error. The chain couples TRBV11-1 to TRBJ2-1; D is unclear. This CDR3 contains 16 residues. The germline V gene encodes CDR1 SGHAT and CDR2 FQDESV (reference sequence). In DNA, the CDR3 is TGTGCCAACAGCTCAACCCAGGTGATAGTAAACAATGAGCAGTTCTTC. As protein: CANSSTQVIVNNEQFF.

Turning to this clonotype: This may be a read error, as it is one base from a much larger clone. The genes are TRBV12-3 or TRBV12-4 and TRBJ2-7; no reliable D call. This CDR3 spans 14 amino acids. CDR3 protein: CASTSSVTLYELYF. In nucleotides, the CDR3 is TGTGCCAGCACCTCATCGGTAACCCTCTACGAGCTGTACTTC.

As to this clonotype: This may stem from a read error, because a much larger clone lies one nucleotide away. The V call is TRBV6-2 or TRBV6-3, the J call TRBJ2-1; the D is unclear. This CDR3 is built from 12 residues. Trimming stripped 6 bases from V and 12 bases from J, with 15 bases between. Germline-derived CDR1 and CDR2 are MNHEY and SVGEGT. CDR3 sequence: CASSSYMDGQFF. The CDR3 DNA follows: TGTGCCAGCAGCTCCTACATGGACGGGCAGTTCTTC.

On this clonotype: A much more abundant neighbour one base away suggests this may be a read error. The CDR3 sequence is CASSLMSGPISNNSPLHF. The CDR3 region has the DNA TGCGCCAGCAGCCTGATGTCAGGCCCTATATCGAATAATTCACCCCTCCACTTT. V gene TRBV10-2 combines with J gene TRBJ1-6; no clear D. This CDR3 comprises 18 residues. Germline CDR1 reads WSHSY; CDR2 reads SAAADI. Trimming shortened V by 6 bases and J by 5 bases, and 23 bases separated the two germline ends.